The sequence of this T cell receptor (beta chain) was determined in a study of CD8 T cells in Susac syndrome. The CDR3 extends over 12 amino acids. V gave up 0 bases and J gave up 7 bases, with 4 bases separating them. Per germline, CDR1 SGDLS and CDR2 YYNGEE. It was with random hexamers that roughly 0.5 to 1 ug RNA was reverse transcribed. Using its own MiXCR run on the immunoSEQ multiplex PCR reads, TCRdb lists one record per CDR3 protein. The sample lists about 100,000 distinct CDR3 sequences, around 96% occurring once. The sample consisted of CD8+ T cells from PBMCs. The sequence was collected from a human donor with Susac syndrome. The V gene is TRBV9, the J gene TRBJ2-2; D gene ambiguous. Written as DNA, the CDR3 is TGTGCCAGCAGCGTAGGGATCGGGGAGCTGTTTTTT. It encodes CASSVGIGELFF.